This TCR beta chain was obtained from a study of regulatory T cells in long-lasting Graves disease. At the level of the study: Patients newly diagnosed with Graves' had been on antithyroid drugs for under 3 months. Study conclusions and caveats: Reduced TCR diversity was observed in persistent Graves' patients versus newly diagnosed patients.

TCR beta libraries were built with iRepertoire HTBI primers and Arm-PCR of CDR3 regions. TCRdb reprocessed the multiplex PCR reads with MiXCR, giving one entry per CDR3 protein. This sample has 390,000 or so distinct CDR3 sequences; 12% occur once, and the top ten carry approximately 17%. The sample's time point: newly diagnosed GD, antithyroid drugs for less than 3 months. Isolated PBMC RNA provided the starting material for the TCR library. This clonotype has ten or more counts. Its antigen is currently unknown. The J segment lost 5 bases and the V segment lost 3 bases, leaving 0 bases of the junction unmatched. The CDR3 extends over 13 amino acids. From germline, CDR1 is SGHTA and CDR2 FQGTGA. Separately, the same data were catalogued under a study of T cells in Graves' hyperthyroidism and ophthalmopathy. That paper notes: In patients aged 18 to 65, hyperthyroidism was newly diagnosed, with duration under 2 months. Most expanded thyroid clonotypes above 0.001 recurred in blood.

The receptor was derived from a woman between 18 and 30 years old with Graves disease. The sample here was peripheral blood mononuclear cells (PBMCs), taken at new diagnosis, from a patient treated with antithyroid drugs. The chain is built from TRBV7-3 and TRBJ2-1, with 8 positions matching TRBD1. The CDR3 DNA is TGTGCCAGCAGCTTGGACAGGGACAATGAGCAGTTCTTC. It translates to CASSLDRDNEQFF.